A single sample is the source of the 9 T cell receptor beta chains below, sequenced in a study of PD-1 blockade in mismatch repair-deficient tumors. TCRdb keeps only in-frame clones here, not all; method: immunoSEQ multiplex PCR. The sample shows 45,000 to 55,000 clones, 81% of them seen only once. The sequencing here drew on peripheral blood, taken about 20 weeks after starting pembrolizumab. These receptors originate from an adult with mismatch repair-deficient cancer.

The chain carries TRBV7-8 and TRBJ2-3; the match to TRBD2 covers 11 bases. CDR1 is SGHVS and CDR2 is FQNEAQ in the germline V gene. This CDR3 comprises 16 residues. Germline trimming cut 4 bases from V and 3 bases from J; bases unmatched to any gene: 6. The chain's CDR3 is CASSSRLAGFTDTQYF. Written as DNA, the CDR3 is TGTGCCAGCAGCTCACGACTAGCGGGATTTACAGATACGCAGTATTTT.

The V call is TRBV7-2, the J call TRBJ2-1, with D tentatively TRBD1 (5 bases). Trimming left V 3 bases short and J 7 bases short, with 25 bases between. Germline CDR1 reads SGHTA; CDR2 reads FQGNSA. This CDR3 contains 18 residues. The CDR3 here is CASSFDEWTLIGANEQFF. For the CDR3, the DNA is TGTGCCAGCAGCTTCGACGAATGGACCTTAATAGGGGCGAATGAGCAGTTCTTC.

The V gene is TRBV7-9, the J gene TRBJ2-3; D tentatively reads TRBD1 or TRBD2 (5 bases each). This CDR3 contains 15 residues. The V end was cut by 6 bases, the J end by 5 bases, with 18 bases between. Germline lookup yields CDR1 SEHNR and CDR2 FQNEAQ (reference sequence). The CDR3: CASRPRGRDVDTQYF. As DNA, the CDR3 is TGTGCCAGCAGGCCGAGGGGCCGGGACGTAGATACGCAGTATTTT.

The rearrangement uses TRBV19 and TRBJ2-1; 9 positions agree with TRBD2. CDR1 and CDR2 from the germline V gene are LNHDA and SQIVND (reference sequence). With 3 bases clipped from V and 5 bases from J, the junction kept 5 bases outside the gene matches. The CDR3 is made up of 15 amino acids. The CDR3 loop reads CASSILAGVDNEQFF. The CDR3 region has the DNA TGTGCCAGTAGTATCTTAGCGGGAGTCGACAATGAGCAGTTCTTC.

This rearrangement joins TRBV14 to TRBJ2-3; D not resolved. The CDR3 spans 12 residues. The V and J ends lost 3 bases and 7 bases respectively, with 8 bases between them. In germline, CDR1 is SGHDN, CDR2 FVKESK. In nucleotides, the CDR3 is TGTGCCAGCAGCCAGTTTAAGTATACGCAGTATTTT. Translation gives CASSQFKYTQYF. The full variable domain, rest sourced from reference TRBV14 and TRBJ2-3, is EAGVTQFPSHSVIEKGQTVTLRCDPISGHDNLYWYRRVMGKEIKFLLHFVKESKQDESGMPNNRFLAERTGGTYSTLKVQPAELEDSGVYFCASSQFKYTQYFGPGTRLTVL.

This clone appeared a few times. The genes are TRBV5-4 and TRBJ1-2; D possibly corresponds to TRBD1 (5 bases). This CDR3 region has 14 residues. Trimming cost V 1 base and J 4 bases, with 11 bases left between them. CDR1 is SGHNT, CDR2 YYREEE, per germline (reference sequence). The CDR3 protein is CASSLFRVGYGYTF. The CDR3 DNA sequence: TGTGCCAGCAGCTTGTTCAGGGTGGGCTATGGCTACACCTTC.

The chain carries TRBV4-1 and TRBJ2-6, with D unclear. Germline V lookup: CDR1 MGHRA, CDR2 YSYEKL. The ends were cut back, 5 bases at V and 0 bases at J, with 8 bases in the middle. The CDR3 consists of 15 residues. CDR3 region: CASSFWGSGANVLTF. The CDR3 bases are TGCGCCAGCAGCTTTTGGGGCTCTGGGGCCAACGTCCTGACTTTC.

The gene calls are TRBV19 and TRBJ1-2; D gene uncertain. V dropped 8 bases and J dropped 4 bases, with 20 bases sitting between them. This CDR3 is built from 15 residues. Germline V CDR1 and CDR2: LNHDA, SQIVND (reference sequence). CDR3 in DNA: TGTGCCAGTTTCAATCAGTTGGTACAGCCCTATGGCTACACCTTC. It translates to CASFNQLVQPYGYTF.

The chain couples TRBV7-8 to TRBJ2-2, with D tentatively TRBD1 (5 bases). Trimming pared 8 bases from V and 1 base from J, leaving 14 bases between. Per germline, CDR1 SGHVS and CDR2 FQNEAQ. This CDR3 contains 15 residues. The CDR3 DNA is TGTGCCAGCGCCAAATGGGGCGAGAACACCGGGGAGCTGTTTTTT. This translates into CASAKWGENTGELFF.